This is a list of T cell receptor beta chains from one sample in a study of identical twins. TCRdb ran MiXCR on the 5' RACE reads and lists one entry per CDR3 protein. The data contain hundreds of thousands of distinct CDR3 sequences, 18% of them singletons. This same sample was also part of a study on T cells expressing NK-cell markers.

Sequenced input: PBMCs. The origin of the receptors is a young woman in good health. Each CDR3 is given without its conserved first and last residue. The size of a clone is reported for some rows only, either as once, few or many, or as a class for expanded clones.

clone_size	v_call	j_call	cdr3_aa
few	TRBV5-1	TRBJ2-7	ASSLVSGISYEQY
.	TRBV5-6	TRBJ1-2	ASSWGGETYGYT
few	TRBV12-3/TRBV12-4	TRBJ2-7	ASSWTGFNEQY
.	TRBV7-8	TRBJ2-2	ASSLRLEWGTGELF
few	TRBV24-1	TRBJ2-3	ATRGTSGGMQY
.	TRBV11-2	TRBJ1-2	ASSLDNLDYGYT
few	TRBV29-1	TRBJ1-2	SVWENGYT
few	TRBV5-1	TRBJ1-4	ASRDGREKLF
few	TRBV18	TRBJ2-7	ASSGRAGIGYEQY
.	TRBV27	TRBJ2-6	ASSHRDRNSGANVLT
few	TRBV20-1	TRBJ1-1	SASGQGRTEAF
.	TRBV12-3/TRBV12-4	TRBJ1-6	ASTQGQINSPLH
many	TRBV20-1	TRBJ2-1	SARAGSYNEQF
.	TRBV29-1	TRBJ2-7	SATTRSGRTPIYEQY
.	TRBV7-9	TRBJ2-1	ASSDKKTPSSYNEQF
.	TRBV20-1	TRBJ2-1	SATWVGAEQF
few	TRBV5-1	TRBJ1-4	ASSLRPGAKNEKLF
few	TRBV20-1	TRBJ2-1	SATGHRNEQF
few	TRBV6-5	TRBJ2-7	ASSYGTGVLNEQY
.	TRBV27	TRBJ2-7	ASSLYQNYEQY